This T cell receptor beta chain originates from a study of blood T cell repertoires in COVID-19. For the study at large: Samples representing acute and convalescent COVID-19 were sourced from the United States, Italy and Spain. T cells, B-cell-depleted T cells, or PBMCs supplied cDNA or gDNA.

Germline V lookup: CDR1 WSHSY, CDR2 SAAADI. CDR3 length: 13 residues. Trimming removed 4 bases from V and 4 bases from J, with 10 bases in between. In the authors' methods: Quantification of nucleated cells was approximated via reference gene primer amplification. Clones were read by immunoSEQ multiplex PCR, and TCRdb kept only the in-frame ones, dropping some. V and J calls and clone size come straight from that table; D and trimming were deduced from the DNA. Here the sample spans about 170,000 clones, roughly 86% being singletons. The receptor comes from a woman of 80 years or more in a cohort sampled during active or convalescent COVID-19. Sample: peripheral blood. The chain uses TRBV10-2 and TRBJ1-1; D might be TRBD1 (6 bases). CDR3: CASSVGGGTEAFF. CDR3 nucleotide sequence: TGCGCCAGCAGTGTGGGAGGGGGCACTGAAGCTTTCTTT.